The next 29 T cell receptor beta chains were all read from a single sample in a study of T cell changes during pregnancy in multiple sclerosis. The assay was immunoSEQ multiplex PCR, and TCRdb's table has in-frame clones only and misses some. The sample lists around 52,000 clones, around 90% occurring once. Here the sequenced sample was CD4+ T cells from peripheral blood mononuclear cells, taken in the second trimester of pregnancy. The receptors shown here come from a female donor with multiple sclerosis, enrolled in a pregnancy study.

The V call is TRBV10-3, the J call TRBJ2-1; 13 bases line up with TRBD2. Trimming cost V 10 bases and J 11 bases; bases outside gene matches: 5. The germline CDR1 and CDR2 sequences are ENHRY and SYGVKD. The CDR3 consists of 12 residues. The CDR3 nucleotides read TGTGCCACGGGACTAGCGGGACGGCAGCAGTTCTTC. It yields the protein CATGLAGRQQFF.

The J gene is TRBJ1-6, the V gene TRBV30; a possible D gene is TRBD1 (5 bases). CDR3 size: 18 residues. V was clipped by 8 bases and J by 9 bases, with 32 bases between them. Germline V gene data show CDR1 as GTSNPN and CDR2 as SVGIG (reference sequence). CDR3 sequence (DNA): TGTGCCGTAGAGGGTGGGACGGAGGGGCTATATGGCCTTTCACCCCTCCACTTT. Translated, it gives CAVEGGTEGLYGLSPLHF.

This clone was recorded only once. The chain combines TRBV28 with TRBJ1-5; 9 bases map to TRBD1. Per the germline V gene, CDR1 is MDHEN and CDR2 is SYDVKM. The ends lost 5 bases at V and 6 bases at J; junction bases unmatched: 11. The length of the CDR3 is 16 residues. This chain's CDR3 is CASSKLNRGLGQPQHF. DNA of the CDR3: TGTGCCAGCAGTAAATTGAACAGGGGGCTGGGTCAGCCCCAGCATTTT.

The chain recombines TRBV9 with TRBJ1-2; TRBD1 agrees at 7 bases. After removal of 0 bases from V and 6 bases from J, the junction contained 11 bases not matched to a gene. CDR3 size: 16 residues. CDR1 is SGDLS and CDR2 is YYNGEE in the germline V gene. The CDR3 DNA is TGTGCCAGCAGCGTAGTCCCCGACAGGGCCATAGATGGCTACACCTTC. It translates to CASSVVPDRAIDGYTF.

The rearrangement links TRBV7-2 to TRBJ1-1; the D gene is possibly TRBD1 (6 bases). This CDR3 comprises 15 residues. V was cut by 1 base and J by 6 bases, with 15 bases left in between. CDR1 is SGHTA and CDR2 is FQGNSA in the germline V gene. DNA of the CDR3: TGTGCCAGCAGCTTAGGTCTATCGGGGACATCTGAAGCTTTCTTT. Its translation: CASSLGLSGTSEAFF. The whole variable domain, remainder taken from reference TRBV7-2 and TRBJ1-1, is GAGVSQSPSNKVTEKGKDVELRCDPISGHTALYWYRQSLGQGLEFLIYFQGNSAPDKSGLPSDRFSAERTGGSVSTLTIQRTQQEDSAVYLCASSLGLSGTSEAFFGQGTRLTVV.

The rearrangement joins TRBV2 to TRBJ1-5; D is unresolved. Trimming left V 8 bases short and J 8 bases short, with 16 bases between. Germline assignment: CDR1 SNHLY and CDR2 FYNNEI. The CDR3 covers 13 residues. The CDR3 region is CASGTRPGEPQHF. CDR3 bases: TGTGCCAGCGGCACAAGGCCCGGAGAGCCCCAGCATTTT.

The chain is built from TRBV2 and TRBJ1-4; D ambiguous. The length of the CDR3 is 15 residues. CDR1 and CDR2 from the germline V gene are SNHLY and FYNNEI. V shed 4 bases and J shed 5 bases, with 14 bases lying between them. CDR3 residues: CASSVLGLINEKLFF. CDR3 nucleotides: TGTGCCAGCAGTGTCCTTGGACTGATAAATGAAAAACTGTTTTTT.

J is TRBJ2-2 and V is TRBV6-4, with D maybe TRBD2 (5 bases). The V end was cut by 7 bases, the J end by 1 base, with 13 bases between. CDR1 and CDR2 from the germline V gene are MRHNA and SNTAGT. The CDR3 is made up of 15 amino acids. CDR3 coding DNA: TGTGCCAGCACTCTTTATGCGGGGAACACCGGGGAGCTGTTTTTT. This sequence encodes CASTLYAGNTGELFF.

This clone has just one count. The chain has TRBV9 and TRBJ2-3, with TRBD2 matching 7 bases. This CDR3 is 16 amino acids long. Germline CDR1 is SGDLS and CDR2 is YYNGEE. V was pared by 5 bases and J by 5 bases, with 14 bases of the junction left unmatched. The CDR3 region is CASSEGLAGVVDTQYF. CDR3 DNA: TGTGCCAGCAGTGAGGGGTTGGCGGGAGTGGTAGATACGCAGTATTTT.

The rearrangement links TRBV6-4 to TRBJ2-2; 7 bases map to TRBD1. Germline V gene lookup returns CDR1 MRHNA and CDR2 SNTAGT. The V and J ends lost 3 bases and 5 bases, in that order; junction bases with no gene match: 21. The CDR3 runs to 20 residues. Here the CDR3 reads CASSEELVTRDRLSTGELFF. CDR3 DNA: TGTGCCAGCAGTGAAGAGCTAGTAACCCGGGACAGACTATCGACCGGGGAGCTGTTTTTT.

The chain employs TRBV6-6 and TRBJ2-7; D is possibly TRBD2 (5 bases). The V end lost 0 bases, the J end lost 6 bases, and 9 bases lay between the germline ends. Germline-derived CDR1 and CDR2 are MNHNY and SVGAGI (reference sequence). The CDR3 is made up of 13 amino acids. CDR3 loop: CASSYSMGSEQYF. For the CDR3, the DNA is TGTGCCAGCAGTTACTCGATGGGGAGCGAGCAGTACTTC.

The chain recombines TRBV7-2 with TRBJ1-1; D might be TRBD1 (6 bases). The V gene lost 3 bases and the J gene lost 5 bases, with 13 bases spanning the gap. This CDR3 is 14 amino acids long. Germline V gene sequence: CDR1 SGHTA, CDR2 FQGNSA. The CDR3, as DNA: TGTGCCAGCAGCTTCGGGTTCCAGGGGACTGAAGCTTTCTTT. Its protein product is CASSFGFQGTEAFF.

The chain recombines TRBV27 with TRBJ1-6; D possibly corresponds to TRBD1 (6 bases). The germline CDR1 and CDR2 sequences are MNHEY and SMNVEV (reference sequence). The CDR3 runs 16 residues. V was pared by 4 bases and J by 8 bases, with 18 bases between. CDR3 nucleotide sequence: TGTGCCAGCAGTTCAGCCCGGACAGAAACCTATTCACCCCTCCACTTT. This translates into CASSSARTETYSPLHF.

The V call is TRBV6-6, the J call TRBJ2-5; D uncertain. The CDR3 has 13 residues. CDR1 MNHNY and CDR2 SVGAGI come from the germline V gene (reference sequence). The ends were cut back, 2 bases at V and 5 bases at J, with 9 bases in the middle. The CDR3 region has the DNA TGTGCCAGCAGTTACCAGGATTTGGAGACCCAGTACTTC. The encoded protein is CASSYQDLETQYF.

The chain couples TRBV19 to TRBJ1-1, with 7 bases lining up with TRBD1. CDR3 size: 16 residues. From germline, CDR1 is LNHDA and CDR2 SQIVND (reference sequence). The V and J ends lost 0 bases and 0 bases, in that order; junction bases with no gene match: 4. This chain's CDR3 is CASSIEGQLMNTEAFF. The CDR3 region has the DNA TGTGCCAGTAGTATAGAGGGACAGCTAATGAACACTGAAGCTTTCTTT.

The chain recombines TRBV18 with TRBJ1-1; the D gene is possibly TRBD1 (6 bases). This CDR3 region has 14 residues. Per the germline V gene, CDR1 is KGHSH and CDR2 is LQKENI. V lost 1 base to trimming and J lost 5 bases, with 11 bases between them. For the CDR3, the DNA is TGTGCCAGCTCACCACTGGGCCAGGGGACTGAAGCTTTCTTT. Translated, it gives CASSPLGQGTEAFF.

The rearrangement uses TRBV6-6 and TRBJ2-1; 7 bases are shared with TRBD2. The germline V gene encodes CDR1 MNHNY and CDR2 SVGAGI (reference sequence). V was pared by 0 bases and J by 5 bases, with 1 base of the junction left unmatched. This CDR3 is 14 amino acids long. The CDR3 nucleotides read TGTGCCAGCAGTTACTCGGGGGGGAACAATGAGCAGTTCTTC. The encoded protein is CASSYSGGNNEQFF.

The genes are TRBV28 and TRBJ1-2; D is ambiguous. Looked up from germline, CDR1 is MDHEN and CDR2 is SYDVKM. The CDR3 extends over 11 amino acids. With 6 bases removed from V and 8 bases from J, the gap between germline ends came to 10 bases. CDR3 sequence (DNA): TGTGCCAGCAGGCCACAATGGGGCTACACCTTC. It codes for CASRPQWGYTF.

This clone was counted a single time. CDR3 loop: CASNNRVGETQYF. CDR3 DNA sequence: TGTGCCAGCAACAACAGGGTAGGAGAGACCCAGTACTTC. This chain uses TRBV2 with TRBJ2-5, with TRBD1 as a possible D gene (6 bases). Germline CDR1 and CDR2: SNHLY and FYNNEI. The V and J ends lost 7 bases and 4 bases respectively, with 13 bases between them. This CDR3 spans 13 amino acids.

This chain links TRBV19 with TRBJ1-4; TRBD1 aligns across 7 bases. Trimming at V came to 4 bases and at J to 8 bases, leaving 10 bases not matched to a gene. Germline V lookup: CDR1 LNHDA, CDR2 SQIVND (reference sequence). This CDR3 contains 15 residues. Here the CDR3 reads CASSKRTGSSEKLFF. The CDR3 nucleotides are TGTGCCAGTAGTAAAAGGACAGGTTCTTCCGAAAAACTGTTTTTT.

The chain couples TRBV27 to TRBJ2-1; TRBD2 aligns across 8 bases. V trimming: 8 bases; J trimming: 9 bases; junction bases outside the gene matches: 9. This CDR3 is 13 amino acids long. CDR1 MNHEY and CDR2 SMNVEV come from the germline V gene (reference sequence). For the CDR3, the DNA is TGTGCCAGCGGACTAGCCCAGCATGTTGAGCAGTTCTTC. Translating it yields CASGLAQHVEQFF.

V and J are TRBV5-1 and TRBJ1-1, with 8 bases lining up with TRBD1. CDR1 and CDR2 (germline): SGHRS, YFSETQ. This CDR3 spans 14 amino acids. V shed 2 bases, J shed 11 bases, and the junction held 11 bases outside the gene matches. This CDR3 is CASSLGTGIRLAFF. CDR3 DNA sequence: TGCGCCAGCAGCTTAGGGACAGGAATAAGATTGGCTTTCTTT. The full variable domain, completed using reference TRBV5-1 and TRBJ1-1, is KAGVTQTPRYLIKTRGQQVTLSCSPISGHRSVSWYQQTPGQGLQFLFEYFSETQRNKGNFPGRFSGRQFSNSRSEMNVSTLELGDSALYLCASSLGTGIRLAFFGQGTRLTVV.

The chain joins TRBV28 to TRBJ2-3; 9 nucleotides match TRBD2. The CDR3 runs 14 residues. From germline, CDR1 is MDHEN and CDR2 SYDVKM. V dropped 3 bases and J dropped 4; count of bases not matched to a gene: 2. For the CDR3, the DNA is TGTGCCAGCAGTTTGGCTAGCGGGGCAGATACGCAGTATTTT. Protein: CASSLASGADTQYF.

The rearrangement uses TRBV5-4 and TRBJ2-1; 8 nucleotides agree with TRBD2. Losses at the gene ends were 0 bases for V and 6 bases for J; bases not matched to a gene: 5. The germline V gene encodes CDR1 SGHNT and CDR2 YYREEE (reference sequence). The CDR3 has 15 amino acids. The CDR3 DNA reads as TGTGCCAGCAGCTTGGAGGGGACTAGTATCAATGAGCAGTTCTTC. Translated: CASSLEGTSINEQFF.

The chain links TRBV5-4 to TRBJ2-1, with 9 bases matching TRBD1. The CDR3 is made up of 15 amino acids. Germline lookup yields CDR1 SGHNT and CDR2 YYREEE (reference sequence). The V and J ends lost 3 bases and 8 bases, in that order; junction bases with no gene match: 9. CDR3 loop: CASSSRDRVLHEQFF. DNA for the CDR3: TGTGCCAGCAGCTCCCGGGACAGGGTCTTGCATGAGCAGTTCTTC.

V gene TRBV5-1 combines with J gene TRBJ2-3; the match to TRBD2 covers 8 bases. J lost 1 base, V lost 0 bases, and 1 base had no gene match. The CDR3 length is 15 residues. The germline gives CDR1 SGHRS, CDR2 YFSETQ. The CDR3 reads CASSLELAGTDTQYF. As DNA, the CDR3 is TGCGCCAGCAGCTTGGAACTAGCGGGCACAGATACGCAGTATTTT.

The genes are TRBV5-5 and TRBJ1-1; 7 bases are a match to TRBD1. V trimming: 4 bases; J trimming: 7 bases; junction bases outside the gene matches: 7. This CDR3 spans 13 amino acids. From germline, CDR1 is SGHKS and CDR2 YYEKEE (reference sequence). The CDR3 DNA sequence: TGTGCCAGCAGCCCCACAGGGGAAAATGAAGCTTTCTTT. Translating it yields CASSPTGENEAFF.

The chain couples TRBV27 to TRBJ1-1; no reliable D call. Between the trimmed V and J ends, which lost 5 bases and 4 bases, there was a span of 14 bases. CDR1 is MNHEY and CDR2 is SMNVEV in the germline V gene (reference sequence). CDR3 length equals 14 residues. CDR3 DNA: TGTGCCAGCAGTGCCCTCCTCACTCCCACTGAAGCTTTCTTT. This gives the protein CASSALLTPTEAFF.

This clone has only one observation. The V gene is TRBV18, the J gene TRBJ2-6; 7 bases map to TRBD1. This CDR3 has 15 residues. Germline lookup yields CDR1 KGHSH and CDR2 LQKENI. Trimming cost V 3 bases and J 4 bases; bases outside gene matches: 3. The CDR3 nucleotides are TGTGCCAGCTCACCCACAGGGGCCGGGGCCAACGTCCTGACTTTC. Protein: CASSPTGAGANVLTF.